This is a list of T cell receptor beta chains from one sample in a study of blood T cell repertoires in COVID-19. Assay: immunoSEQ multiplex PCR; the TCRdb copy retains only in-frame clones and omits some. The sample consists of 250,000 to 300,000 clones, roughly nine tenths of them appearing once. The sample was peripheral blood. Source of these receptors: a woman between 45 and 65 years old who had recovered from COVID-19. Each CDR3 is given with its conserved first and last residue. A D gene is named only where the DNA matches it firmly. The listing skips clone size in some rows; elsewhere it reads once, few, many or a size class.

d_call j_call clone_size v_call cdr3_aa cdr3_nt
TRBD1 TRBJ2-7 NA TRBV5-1 CASSLGQGEGYEQYF TGCGCCAGCAGCTTGGGACAGGGAGAAGGCTACGAGCAGTACTTC
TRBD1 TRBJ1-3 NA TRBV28 CASSFQGAFGNTIYF TGTGCCAGCAGTTTCCAGGGGGCCTTTGGAAACACCATATATTTT
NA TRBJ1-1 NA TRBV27 CASRGQRNTEAFF TGTGCCAGCCGAGGACAGAGGAACACTGAAGCTTTCTTT
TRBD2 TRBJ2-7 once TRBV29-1 CSVSMAGEGEQYF TGCAGCGTTTCGATGGCGGGAGAGGGCGAGCAGTACTTC
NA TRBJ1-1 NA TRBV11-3 CASSLEPMDPGLFDDEAFF TGTGCCAGCAGCTTAGAACCGATGGATCCAGGGTTATTTGATGATGAAGCTTTCTTT
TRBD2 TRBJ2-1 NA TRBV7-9 CASREGRNEQFF TGTGCCAGCCGGGAGGGACGGAATGAGCAGTTCTTC
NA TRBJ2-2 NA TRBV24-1 CATPGFKWELFF TGTGCCACCCCGGGATTTAAATGGGAGCTGTTTTTT
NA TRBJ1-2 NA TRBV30 CAWDSRYGYTF TGTGCCTGGGACTCTCGCTATGGCTACACCTTC
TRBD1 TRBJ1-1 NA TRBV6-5 CASSYSKGAGYTEAFF TGTGCCAGCAGTTACTCGAAGGGGGCAGGTTACACTGAAGCTTTCTTT
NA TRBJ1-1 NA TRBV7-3 CASSLGTMNTEAFF TGTGCCAGCAGCTTAGGGACAATGAACACTGAAGCTTTCTTT
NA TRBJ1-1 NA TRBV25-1 CASSPIRGNTEAFF TGTGCCAGCAGTCCAATACGAGGTAACACTGAAGCTTTCTTT
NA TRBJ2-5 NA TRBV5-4 CASSLATREETQYF TGTGCCAGCAGCCTGGCGACCAGGGAAGAGACCCAGTACTTC
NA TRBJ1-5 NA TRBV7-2 CASSGRGDQPQHF TGTGCCAGCAGCGGCCGGGGGGATCAGCCCCAGCATTTT
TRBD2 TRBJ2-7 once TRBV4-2 CASSPGEGLLPYEQYF TGTGCCAGCAGCCCTGGGGAGGGACTCCTCCCCTACGAGCAGTACTTC
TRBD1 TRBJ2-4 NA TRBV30 CAWGPTGTGKNIQYF TGTGCCTGGGGACCCACCGGGACAGGAAAAAACATTCAGTACTTC
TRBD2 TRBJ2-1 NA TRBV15 CATSTSGRVSSNEQFF TGTGCCACCAGCACTAGCGGAAGAGTTAGTTCCAATGAGCAGTTCTTC
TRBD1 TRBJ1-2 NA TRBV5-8 CASGDRGPRGYTF TGTGCCAGCGGCGACAGGGGGCCTAGGGGCTACACCTTC
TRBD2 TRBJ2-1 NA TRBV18 CASSSRTSGRAYNEQFF TGTGCCAGCTCATCCCGGACTAGCGGGAGGGCGTACAATGAGCAGTTCTTC
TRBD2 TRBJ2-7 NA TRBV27 CASSPGTSGTYEQYF TGTGCCAGCAGTCCCGGGACTAGCGGGACCTACGAGCAGTACTTC
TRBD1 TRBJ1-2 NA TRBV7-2 CASSLDGQGTGDGYTF TGTGCCAGCAGCTTAGACGGACAGGGGACCGGGGATGGCTACACCTTC
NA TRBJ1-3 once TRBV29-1 CSAGQISGNTIYF TGCAGCGCCGGACAGATCTCTGGAAACACCATATATTTT
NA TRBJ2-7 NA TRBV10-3 CAISEPDRSVGEQYF TGTGCCATCAGTGAGCCAGACAGATCCGTGGGGGAGCAGTACTTC
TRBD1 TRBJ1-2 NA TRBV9 CASSDYRGANYGYTF TGTGCCAGCAGCGATTACAGGGGGGCTAACTATGGCTACACCTTC
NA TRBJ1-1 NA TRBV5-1 CASSFTGISGTEAFF TGCGCCAGCAGCTTTACCGGGATCTCGGGCACTGAAGCTTTCTTT
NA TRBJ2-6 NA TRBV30 CAWSLSGANVLTF TGTGCCTGGAGTCTCAGTGGGGCCAACGTCCTGACTTTC
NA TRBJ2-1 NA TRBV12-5 CASGLGGAYNEQFF TGTGCTAGTGGTTTGGGGGGGGCCTACAATGAGCAGTTCTTC
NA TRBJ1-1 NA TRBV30 CAWSKAGADTEAFF TGTGCCTGGAGCAAAGCGGGGGCGGACACTGAAGCTTTCTTT
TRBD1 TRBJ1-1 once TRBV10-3 CAISRGHGTEAFF TGTGCCATCAGCAGGGGGCACGGCACTGAAGCTTTCTTT
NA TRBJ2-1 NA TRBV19 CASSITLSGADNEQFF TGTGCCAGTAGTATTACTTTGAGCGGAGCAGACAATGAGCAGTTCTTC
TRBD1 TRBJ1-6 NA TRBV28 CASSKTGGRYSPLHF TGTGCCAGCAGTAAGACAGGGGGCCGTTATTCACCCCTCCACTTT
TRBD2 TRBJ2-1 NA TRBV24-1 CATSDRRGGSNEQFF TGTGCCACCAGTGATCGACGGGGGGGTTCCAATGAGCAGTTCTTC
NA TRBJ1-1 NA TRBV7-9 CASSLLVNTEAFF TGTGCCAGCAGCTTACTCGTGAACACTGAAGCTTTCTTT
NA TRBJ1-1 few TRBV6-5 CASRVGGGWTEAFF TGTGCCAGCAGAGTAGGGGGGGGTTGGACTGAAGCTTTCTTT
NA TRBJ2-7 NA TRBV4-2 CASSQYKGVAYEQYF TGTGCCAGCAGCCAGTATAAGGGGGTGGCCTACGAGCAGTACTTC
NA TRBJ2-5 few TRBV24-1 CATSGFEKEETQYF TGTGCCACCAGTGGTTTTGAGAAAGAAGAGACCCAGTACTTC
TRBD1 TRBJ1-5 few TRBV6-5 CASSRSGTGAQPQHF TGTGCCAGCAGCCGATCCGGGACAGGGGCTCAGCCCCAGCATTTT
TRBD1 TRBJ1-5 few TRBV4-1 CASSSLARDRNQPQHF TGCGCCAGCAGCAGTCTGGCCCGGGACAGGAATCAGCCCCAGCATTTT
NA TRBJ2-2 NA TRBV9 CASSVHRTDGRGELFF TGTGCCAGCAGCGTACACAGGACCGACGGTCGTGGGGAGCTGTTTTTT
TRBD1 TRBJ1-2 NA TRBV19 CASSTTGLYGYTF TGTGCCAGTAGTACGACAGGGCTCTATGGCTACACCTTC
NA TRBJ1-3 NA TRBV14 CASSQEGPMPKVSGNTIYF TGTGCCAGCAGCCAAGAGGGGCCAATGCCAAAAGTCTCTGGAAACACCATATATTTT
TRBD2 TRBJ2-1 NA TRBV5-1 CASGLSGTSSYNEQFF TGCGCCAGCGGACTCTCCGGGACTAGCTCCTACAATGAGCAGTTCTTC
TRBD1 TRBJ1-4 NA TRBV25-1 CASRSHKGTGHREKLFF TGTGCCAGCAGATCTCATAAAGGGACAGGGCATCGGGAAAAACTGTTTTTT
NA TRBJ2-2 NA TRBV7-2 CASSFRQTNTGELFF TGTGCCAGCAGCTTTCGACAGACGAACACCGGGGAGCTGTTTTTT
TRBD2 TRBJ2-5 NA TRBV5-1 CASSYAGTSEETQYF TGCGCCAGCAGCTACGCCGGGACTAGCGAAGAGACCCAGTACTTC